What follows are 10 T cell receptor beta chains derived from one specimen sequenced in a study of T-cell memory formation after mild COVID-19. TCRdb ran MiXCR on the 5' RACE reads and lists one entry per CDR3 protein. The table shows just over 300,000 distinct CDR3 sequences, with approximately 20% occurring only once. The specimen was PBMCs or a T cell subset sorted from them (not recorded which). The receptors originated from a man aged 18 to 30 who had mild COVID-19 (a few samples of this study predate the infection). Cell type and time point are not known.

This clonotype has only a few counts. The chain couples TRBV5-1 to TRBJ2-3, with a weak D call TRBD2 (5 bases). The germline gives CDR1 SGHRS, CDR2 YFSETQ. The germline V and J ends were trimmed by 4 bases and 2 bases, with 20 bases remaining between them. CDR3 size: 17 residues. The CDR3 coding sequence is TGCGCCAGCAGCCTGACCCCGGGAACTCAGTCCACAGATACGCAGTATTTT. Translated, it gives CASSLTPGTQSTDTQYF.

The sample holds a few counts of this clonotype. V and J are TRBV30 and TRBJ2-5; 9 bases fit TRBD2. The germline V gene has CDR1 GTSNPN and CDR2 SVGIG (reference sequence). V lost 5 bases to trimming and J lost 5 bases; unmatched junction nucleotides: 0. This CDR3 comprises 11 residues. The CDR3 region is CAWAGGETQYF. In DNA form, the CDR3 reads TGTGCCTGGGCGGGGGGGGAGACCCAGTACTTC.

The rearrangement links TRBV24-1 to TRBJ2-3; D may be TRBD2 (5 bases). CDR1 is KGHDR and CDR2 is SFDVKD in the germline V gene. The V gene lost 3 bases and the J gene lost 4 bases, with 13 bases spanning the gap. This CDR3 is built from 15 residues. The CDR3 reads CATSDPRRVPDTQYF. The CDR3, as DNA: TGTGCCACCAGTGATCCCCGGCGGGTTCCAGATACGCAGTATTTT.

This clonotype was counted many times. The genes are TRBV29-1 and TRBJ1-1; D possibly corresponds to TRBD1 (6 bases). CDR3 length: 14 amino acids. Germline CDR1 and CDR2: SQVTM and ANQGSEA. The V end was cut by 4 bases, the J end by 0 bases, with 12 bases between. The CDR3 sequence is CSVVRGGVNTEAFF. The CDR3 DNA sequence: TGCAGCGTTGTAAGAGGGGGGGTGAACACTGAAGCTTTCTTT.

In this sample, this clonotype turned up a few times. The DNA for the CDR3 is TGCAGTGCTAGGGCCACGCGGTCGAATCAGCCCCAGCATTTT. It is translated as CSARATRSNQPQHF. This chain connects TRBV20-1 to TRBJ1-5; no clear D. Germline CDR1 and CDR2: DFQATT and SNEGSKA (reference sequence). V dropped 3 bases and J dropped 4 bases, with 13 bases sitting between them. The CDR3 spans 14 residues.

This clonotype was detected many times. The V call is TRBV12-3 or TRBV12-4, the J call TRBJ1-1; a possible D gene is TRBD1 (6 bases). V lost 3 bases, J lost 1 base, and 9 bases lay in between. The CDR3 sequence is 14 residues long. The CDR3 sequence: CASSFQGPNTEAFF. For the CDR3, the DNA is TGTGCCAGCAGTTTCCAGGGGCCGAACACTGAAGCTTTCTTT.

The chain links TRBV12-3 or TRBV12-4 to TRBJ2-3; no clear D. The V and J ends lost 5 bases and 2 bases respectively, with 17 bases between them. The CDR3 loop spans 16 amino acids. The chain's CDR3 is CASSPTGRSITDTQYF. The DNA of the CDR3 is TGTGCCAGCAGTCCCACCGGACGGTCTATCACAGATACGCAGTATTTT.

In its sample, this clonotype was seen a few times. The chain links TRBV6-6 to TRBJ2-2; tentative D call: TRBD1 (6 bases). The CDR3 runs to 16 residues. V lost 4 bases and J lost 6, with 18 bases in between. Germline CDR1 is MNHNY and CDR2 is SVGAGI (reference sequence). In nucleotides, the CDR3 is TGTGCCAGCAGTTCTCCGAACCGGGACAACGCCGGGGAGCTGTTTTTT. It encodes CASSSPNRDNAGELFF.

The chain recombines TRBV7-9 with TRBJ2-1; a possible D gene is TRBD2 (7 bases). V lost 2 bases to trimming and J lost 6 bases, with 14 bases between them. This CDR3 region has 15 residues. The germline gives CDR1 SEHNR, CDR2 FQNEAQ (reference sequence). Here the CDR3 DNA reads TGTGCCAGCAGCTTACTCTCGGGGGGCCTCAATGAGCAGTTCTTC. Translated: CASSLLSGGLNEQFF.

The chain joins TRBV7-2 to TRBJ2-6; D not resolved. This CDR3 comprises 15 residues. The germline V gene encodes CDR1 SGHTA and CDR2 FQGNSA. The V end was cut by 4 bases, the J end by 1 base, with 8 bases between. The CDR3 spells CASSSRKSGANVLTF. DNA for the CDR3: TGTGCCAGCAGCTCACGCAAGTCTGGGGCCAACGTCCTGACTTTC.